What follows is one T cell receptor beta chain and its context. Antigen: not known. The V segment lost 8 bases and the J segment 4 bases; nucleotides outside the gene matches: 10. The CDR3 totals 15 residues. The data stem from a study of response to subunit inactivated influenza vaccine. Study findings and constraints: Few additional T cells are recruited per seasonal influenza vaccination, authors suggested.

TCRdb re-derived calls from the RT-PCR reads in MiXCR, one entry per CDR3 protein. The sample has about 780,000 distinct CDR3 sequences, roughly 18% seen once; the top ten hold around 9.9%. The material was PBMCs from blood, obtained approximately 5 days after vaccination. This clonotype originated in a man between 50 and 59 years old who received an inactivated influenza vaccine. The chain uses TRBV12-3 or TRBV12-4 and TRBJ2-1, with 8 nucleotides matching TRBD2. The CDR3 here is CASLPGVAGYNEQFF. The DNA for the CDR3 is TGTGCCAGCCTCCCAGGAGTAGCGGGGTACAATGAGCAGTTCTTC.